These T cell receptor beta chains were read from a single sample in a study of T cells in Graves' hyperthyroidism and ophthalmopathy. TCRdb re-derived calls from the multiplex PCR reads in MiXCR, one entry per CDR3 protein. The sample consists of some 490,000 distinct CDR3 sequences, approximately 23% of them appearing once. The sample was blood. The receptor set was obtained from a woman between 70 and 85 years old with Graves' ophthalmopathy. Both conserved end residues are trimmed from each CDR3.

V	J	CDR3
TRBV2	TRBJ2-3	ASLAEGTDTQY
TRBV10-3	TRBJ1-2	ATSGQNYGYT
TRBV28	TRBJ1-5	ASSSPAGNNQPQH
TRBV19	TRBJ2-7	ASKGGDRAEQY
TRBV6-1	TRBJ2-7	ASSRDRESYEQY
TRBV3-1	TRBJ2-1	ASSQVPSNEQF
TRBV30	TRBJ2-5	AWSLVGFEETQY
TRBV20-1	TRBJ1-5	SAQQYYSNQPQH
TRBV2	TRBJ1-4	TSSVGIVNEKLF
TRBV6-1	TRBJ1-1	ASRDRAINTEAF
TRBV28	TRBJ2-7	ASSSHTEQY
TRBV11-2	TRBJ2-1	ASSLDRERYNEQF
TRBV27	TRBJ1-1	ASSLMSNTEAF
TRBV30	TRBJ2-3	AWTRGPNIDTQY
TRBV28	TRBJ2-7	ASTLAATGNIEQY
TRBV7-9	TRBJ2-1	ASSSELRMSSYNEQF
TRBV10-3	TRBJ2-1	AISDHILGTSVYNEQF
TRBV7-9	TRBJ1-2	ASSLGVGAEGYT
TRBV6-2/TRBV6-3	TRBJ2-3	SSAEQGAASTDTQY
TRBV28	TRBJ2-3	ASSGAVGDSTDTQY
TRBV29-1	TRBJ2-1	SVGGVSYNEQF
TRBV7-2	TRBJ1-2	ASSLGPGEGRAGYGYT
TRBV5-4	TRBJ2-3	ASSLPGLAGPSDTQY
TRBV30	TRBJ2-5	AWKRLAGETQY
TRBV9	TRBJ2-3	ASSQSGRGADTQY
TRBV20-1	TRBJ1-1	SAGGNTEAF
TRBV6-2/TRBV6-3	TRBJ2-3	ASSLQGFTDTQY
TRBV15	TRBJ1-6	ATSETGRDSPLH
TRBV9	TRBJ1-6	ASSGGTGGNSPLH
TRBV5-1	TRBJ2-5	ASSLQTEKETQY
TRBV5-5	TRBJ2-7	ASSWTVSEQY
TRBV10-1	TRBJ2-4	ASSDPTSADIQY
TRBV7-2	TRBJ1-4	ASSLIPGSEKLF
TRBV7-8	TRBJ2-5	ASRHTGLQETQY
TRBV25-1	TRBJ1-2	ASRTDTTYGYT
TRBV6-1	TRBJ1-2	ASSPGQGQVEGYT
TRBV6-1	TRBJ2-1	ASSEGGRAHNEQF
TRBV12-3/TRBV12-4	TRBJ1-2	ASSTAGVGQSGYT
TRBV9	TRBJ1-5	ASSVGVTNQPQH
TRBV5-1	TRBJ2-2	ASSSRTSVNGELF
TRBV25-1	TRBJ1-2	ASSTGLANYGYT
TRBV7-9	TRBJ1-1	ASSFGREAF
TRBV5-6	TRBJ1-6	ASSLDGTGDNSPLH
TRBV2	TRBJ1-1	ASRGYGTEAF
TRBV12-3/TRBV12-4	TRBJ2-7	ASARRLAGGFHEQY
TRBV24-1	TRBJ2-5	ATAASSGRAGETQY
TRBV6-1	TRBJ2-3	ASSEVGRGPGTQY
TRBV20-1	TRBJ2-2	SAQGLAGGQHTGELF
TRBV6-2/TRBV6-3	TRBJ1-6	ASSQRTVRSSYNSPLH
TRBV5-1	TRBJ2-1	ASSLGRGLAGVLEF
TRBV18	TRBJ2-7	ASSPAQSYEQY
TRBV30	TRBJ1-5	AWSGGLGPQH
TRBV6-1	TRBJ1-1	ASSAGQALDTEAF